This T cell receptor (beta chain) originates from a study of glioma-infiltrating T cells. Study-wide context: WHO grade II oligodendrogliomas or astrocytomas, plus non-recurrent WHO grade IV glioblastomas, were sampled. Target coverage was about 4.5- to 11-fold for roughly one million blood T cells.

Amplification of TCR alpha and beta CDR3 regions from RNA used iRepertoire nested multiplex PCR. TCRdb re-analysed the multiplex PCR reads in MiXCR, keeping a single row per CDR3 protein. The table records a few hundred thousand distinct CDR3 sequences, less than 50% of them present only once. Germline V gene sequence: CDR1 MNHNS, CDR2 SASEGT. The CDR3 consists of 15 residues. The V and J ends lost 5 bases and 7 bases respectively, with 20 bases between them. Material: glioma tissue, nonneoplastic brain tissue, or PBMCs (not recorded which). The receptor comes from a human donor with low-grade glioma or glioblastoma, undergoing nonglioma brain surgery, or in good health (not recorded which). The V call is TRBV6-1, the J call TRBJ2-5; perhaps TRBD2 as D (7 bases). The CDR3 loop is CASSLVGTGGRTQYF. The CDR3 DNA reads TGTGCCAGCAGTTTGGTCGGGACGGGGGGCCGGACCCAGTACTTC.